This T cell receptor beta chain is from a study of T cell responses to AZD1222 COVID-19 vaccine. Study results and caveats: Among the donors, most were white British and more were female, and clonal diversity was possibly underestimated.

Method: immunoSEQ multiplex PCR; TCRdb's copy keeps in-frame clones and lacks some. The sample yields 95,000 to 100,000 clones, 84% seen once. This CDR3 contains 11 residues. CDR1 is GTSNPN and CDR2 is SVGIG in the germline V gene (reference sequence). The V gene lost 5 bases and the J gene lost 5 bases, with 9 bases spanning the gap. Pooled in the analysis were second doses at about 4 or about 12 weeks. This clone was seen a few times. Antigen specificity is unknown. The material was peripheral blood, obtained 28 days after the second AZD1222 dose. V gene TRBV30 combines with J gene TRBJ1-1; D unresolved. The origin of this receptor is an adult who received the AZD1222 COVID-19 vaccine. The CDR3 coding sequence is TGTGCCTGGGAAAGGGCTACTGAAGCTTTCTTT. Encoded protein: CAWERATEAFF. Full variable domain (outside the CDR3, taken from reference TRBV30 and TRBJ1-1): SQTIHQWPATLVQPVGSPLSLECTVEGTSNPNLYWYRQAAGRGLQLLFYSVGIGQISSEVPQNLSASRPQDRQFILSSKKLLLSDSGFYLCAWERATEAFFGQGTRLTVV.